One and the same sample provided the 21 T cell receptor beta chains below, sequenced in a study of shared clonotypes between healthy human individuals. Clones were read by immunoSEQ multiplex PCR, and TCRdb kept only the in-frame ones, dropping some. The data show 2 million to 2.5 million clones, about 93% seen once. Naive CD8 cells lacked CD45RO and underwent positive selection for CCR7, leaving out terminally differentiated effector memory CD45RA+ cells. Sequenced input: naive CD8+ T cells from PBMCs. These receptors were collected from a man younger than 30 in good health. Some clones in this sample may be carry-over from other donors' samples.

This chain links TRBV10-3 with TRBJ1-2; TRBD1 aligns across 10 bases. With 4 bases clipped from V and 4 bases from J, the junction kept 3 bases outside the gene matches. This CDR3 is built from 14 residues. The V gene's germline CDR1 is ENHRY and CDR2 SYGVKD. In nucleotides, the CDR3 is TGTGCCATCAGTGGGGGACAGGGGATCTATGGCTACACCTTC. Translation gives CAISGGQGIYGYTF.

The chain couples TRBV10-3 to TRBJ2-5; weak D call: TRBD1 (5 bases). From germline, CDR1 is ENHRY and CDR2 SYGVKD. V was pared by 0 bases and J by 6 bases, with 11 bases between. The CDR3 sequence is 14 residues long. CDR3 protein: CAISESLGAQTQYF. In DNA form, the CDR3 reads TGTGCCATCAGTGAGTCGTTAGGGGCCCAGACCCAGTACTTC.

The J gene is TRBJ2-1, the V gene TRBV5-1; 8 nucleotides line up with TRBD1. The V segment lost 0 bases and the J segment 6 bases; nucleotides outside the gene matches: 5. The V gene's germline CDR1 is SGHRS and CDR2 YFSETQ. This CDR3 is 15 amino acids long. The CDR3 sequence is CASSLVSGGANEQFF. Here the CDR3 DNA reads TGCGCCAGCAGCTTGGTTTCAGGGGGCGCCAATGAGCAGTTCTTC.

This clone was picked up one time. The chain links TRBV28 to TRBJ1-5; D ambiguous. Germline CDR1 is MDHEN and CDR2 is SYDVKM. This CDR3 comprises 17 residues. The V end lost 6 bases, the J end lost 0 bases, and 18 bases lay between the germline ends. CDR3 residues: CASSSDEQHYSNQPQHF. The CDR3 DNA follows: TGTGCCAGCAGCTCTGACGAACAGCACTATAGCAATCAGCCCCAGCATTTT.

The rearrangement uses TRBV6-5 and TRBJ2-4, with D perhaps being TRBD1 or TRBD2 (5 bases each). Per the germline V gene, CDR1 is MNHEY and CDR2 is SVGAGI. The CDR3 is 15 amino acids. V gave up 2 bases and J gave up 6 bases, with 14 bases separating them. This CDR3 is CASSYDSGMGNIQYF. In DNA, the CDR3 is TGTGCCAGCAGTTACGACAGCGGAATGGGAAACATTCAGTACTTC.

This chain's CDR3 is CASSVGTSGSNEQFF. Written as DNA, the CDR3 is TGTGCCAGCAGTGTAGGGACTAGCGGGAGCAATGAGCAGTTCTTC. The J gene is TRBJ2-1, the V gene TRBV6-6, with TRBD2 matching 14 bases. CDR1 is MNHNY and CDR2 is SVGAGI in the germline V gene (reference sequence). The J segment lost 6 bases and the V segment lost 5 bases, leaving 3 bases of the junction unmatched. The CDR3 is 15 residues long.

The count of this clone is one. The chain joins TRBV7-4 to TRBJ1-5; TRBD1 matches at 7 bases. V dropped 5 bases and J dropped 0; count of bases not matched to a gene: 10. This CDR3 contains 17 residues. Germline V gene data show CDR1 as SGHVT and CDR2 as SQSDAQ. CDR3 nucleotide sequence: TGTGCCAGCAGCACTGGGGACAGACGATATAGCAATCAGCCCCAGCATTTT. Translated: CASSTGDRRYSNQPQHF.

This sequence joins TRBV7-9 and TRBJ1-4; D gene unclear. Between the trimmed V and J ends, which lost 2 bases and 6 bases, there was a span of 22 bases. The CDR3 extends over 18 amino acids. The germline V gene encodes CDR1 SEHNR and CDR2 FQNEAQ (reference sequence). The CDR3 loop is CASSLRWEPTRVDEKLFF. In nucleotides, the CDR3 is TGTGCCAGCAGCTTAAGATGGGAACCTACGAGGGTTGATGAAAAACTGTTTTTT. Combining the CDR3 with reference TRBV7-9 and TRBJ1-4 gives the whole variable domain DTGVSQNPRHKITKRGQNVTFRCDPISEHNRLYWYRQTLGQGPEFLTYFQNEAQLEKSRLLSDRFSAERPKGSFSTLEIQRTEQGDSAMYLCASSLRWEPTRVDEKLFFGSGTQLSVL.

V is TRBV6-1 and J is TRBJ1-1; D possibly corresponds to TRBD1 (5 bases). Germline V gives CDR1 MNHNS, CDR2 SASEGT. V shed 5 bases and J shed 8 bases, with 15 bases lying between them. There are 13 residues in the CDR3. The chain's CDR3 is CASSSWSGGEAFF. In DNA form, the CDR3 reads TGTGCCAGCAGTTCCTGGTCGGGGGGAGAAGCTTTCTTT.

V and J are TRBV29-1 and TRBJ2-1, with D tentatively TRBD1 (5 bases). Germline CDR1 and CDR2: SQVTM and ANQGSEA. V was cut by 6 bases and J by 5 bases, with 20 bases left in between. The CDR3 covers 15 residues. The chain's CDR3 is CSVAPAGIFDNEQFF. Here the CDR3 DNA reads TGCAGCGTCGCCCCAGCAGGGATCTTCGACAATGAGCAGTTCTTC.

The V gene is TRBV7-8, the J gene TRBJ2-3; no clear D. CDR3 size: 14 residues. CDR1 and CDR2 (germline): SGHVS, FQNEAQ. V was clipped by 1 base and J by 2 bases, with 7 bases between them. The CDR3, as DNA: TGTGCCAGCAGCTTAGGTCTTTTCACAGATACGCAGTATTTT. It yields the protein CASSLGLFTDTQYF.

CDR3 in DNA: TGTGCCAGTAGTTGGCAGCGGGGCTACAATGAGCAGTTCTTC. Protein: CASSWQRGYNEQFF. The V gene is TRBV19, the J gene TRBJ2-1, with 7 positions matching TRBD2. The CDR3 extends over 14 amino acids. V gave up 5 bases and J gave up 3 bases; unmatched junction bases: 4. The germline V gene has CDR1 LNHDA and CDR2 SQIVND (reference sequence). The full variable domain, its missing parts supplied by reference TRBV19 and TRBJ2-1, is DGGITQSPKYLFRKEGQNVTLSCEQNLNHDAMYWYRQDPGQGLRLIYYSQIVNDFQKGDIAEGYSVSREKKESFPLTVTSAQKNPTAFYLCASSWQRGYNEQFFGPGTRLTVL.

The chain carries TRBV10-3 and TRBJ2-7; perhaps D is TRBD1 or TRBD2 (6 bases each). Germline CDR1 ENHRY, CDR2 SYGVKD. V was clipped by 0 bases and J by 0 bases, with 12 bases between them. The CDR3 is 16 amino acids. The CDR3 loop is CAISESRGTSSYEQYF. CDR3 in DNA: TGTGCCATCAGTGAGTCACGCGGGACAAGCTCCTACGAGCAGTACTTC.

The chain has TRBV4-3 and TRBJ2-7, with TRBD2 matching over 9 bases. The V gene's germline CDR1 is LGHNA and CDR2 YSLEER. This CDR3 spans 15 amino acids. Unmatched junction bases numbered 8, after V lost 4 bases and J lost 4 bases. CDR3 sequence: CASSLRLADRYEQYF. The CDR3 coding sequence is TGCGCCAGCAGCCTCAGACTAGCGGACAGATACGAGCAGTACTTC.

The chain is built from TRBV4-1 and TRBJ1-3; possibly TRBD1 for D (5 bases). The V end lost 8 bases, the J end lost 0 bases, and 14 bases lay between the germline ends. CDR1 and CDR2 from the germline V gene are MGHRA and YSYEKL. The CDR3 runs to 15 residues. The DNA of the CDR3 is TGCGCCAGCGGGGCGGGTCCGCTCTCTGGAAACACCATATATTTT. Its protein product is CASGAGPLSGNTIYF.

CDR3 in DNA: TGTGCCAGCAGCGCCTACATCTCCCCCTTCTCTGGAAACACCATATATTTT. Translated: CASSAYISPFSGNTIYF. V is TRBV9 and J is TRBJ1-3; D is undetermined. Per the germline V gene, CDR1 is SGDLS and CDR2 is YYNGEE. V was trimmed by 3 bases and J by 0 bases, leaving 16 bases between them. This CDR3 contains 17 residues.

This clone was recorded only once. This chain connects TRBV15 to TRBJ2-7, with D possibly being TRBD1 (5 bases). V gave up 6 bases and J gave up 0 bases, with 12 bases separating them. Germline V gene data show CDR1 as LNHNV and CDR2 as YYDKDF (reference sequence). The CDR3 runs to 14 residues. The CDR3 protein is CATRRTRGSYEQYF. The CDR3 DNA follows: TGTGCCACCAGGCGGACACGAGGCTCCTACGAGCAGTACTTC.

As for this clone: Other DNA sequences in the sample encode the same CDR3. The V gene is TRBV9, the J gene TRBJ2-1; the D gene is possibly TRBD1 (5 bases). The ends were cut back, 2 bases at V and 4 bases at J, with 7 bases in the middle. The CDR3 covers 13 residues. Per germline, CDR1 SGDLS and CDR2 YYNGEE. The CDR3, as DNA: TGTGCCAGCAGCGTTGACAGTTACAATGAGCAGTTCTTC. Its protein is CASSVDSYNEQFF.

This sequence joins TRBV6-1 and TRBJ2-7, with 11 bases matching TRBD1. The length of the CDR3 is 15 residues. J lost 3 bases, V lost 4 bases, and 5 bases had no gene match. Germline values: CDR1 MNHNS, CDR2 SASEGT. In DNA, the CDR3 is TGTGCCAGCAGTGGGGGGGACAGGGGGTTCTACGAGCAGTACTTC. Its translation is CASSGGDRGFYEQYF.

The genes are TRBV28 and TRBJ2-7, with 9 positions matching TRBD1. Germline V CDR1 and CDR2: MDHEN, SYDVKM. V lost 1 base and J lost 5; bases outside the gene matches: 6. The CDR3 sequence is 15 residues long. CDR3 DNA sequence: TGTGCCAGCAGTTTATTACGGGACAGGGTCCACGAGCAGTACTTC. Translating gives CASSLLRDRVHEQYF. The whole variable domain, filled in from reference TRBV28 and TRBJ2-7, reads DVKVTQSSRYLVKRTGEKVFLECVQDMDHENMFWYRQDPGLGLRLIYFSYDVKMKEKGDIPEGYSVSREKKERFSLILESASTNQTSMYLCASSLLRDRVHEQYFGPGTRLTVT.

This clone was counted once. The CDR3, as DNA: TGTGCCAGCAGCCCAGACAGGGGGGCTAGCGGAACCTACGAGCAGTACTTC. This translates into CASSPDRGASGTYEQYF. This chain joins TRBV7-8 and TRBJ2-7; 9 bases fit TRBD1. Trimming cost V 5 bases and J 2 bases; bases outside gene matches: 13. This CDR3 has 17 amino acids. CDR1 SGHVS and CDR2 FQNEAQ come from the germline V gene.